One and the same sample provided the 5 T cell receptor beta chains below, sequenced in a study of neurological immune-mediated disorders. TCRdb independently ran MiXCR on the 5' RACE reads; one entry per CDR3 protein. The table includes 25,000 to 35,000 distinct CDR3 sequences, less than 1.6% detected once. Material for sequencing was PBMCs. These TCRs come from a woman aged 25 to 39 with multiple sclerosis.

This clonotype was seen a few times. A much larger clone lies a single base off, so this may be a read error. V is TRBV28 and J is TRBJ2-1, with D possibly being TRBD2 (5 bases). The CDR3 has 14 residues. V lost 7 bases to trimming and J lost 4 bases, with 14 bases between them. The germline V gene encodes CDR1 MDHEN and CDR2 SYDVKM. This CDR3 reads CASTPTRGYNEQFF. The CDR3 DNA is TGTGCCAGCACCCCGACTCGCGGGTACAATGAGCAGTTCTTC.

This clonotype was seen repeatedly, ten times or more. The V gene is TRBV4-1, the J gene TRBJ1-1, with D unclear. This CDR3 is built from 14 residues. The V gene lost 0 bases and the J gene lost 4 bases, with 9 bases spanning the gap. Germline assignment: CDR1 MGHRA and CDR2 YSYEKL. CDR3 bases: TGCGCCAGCAGCCAAGAAGGCGGGATCACTGAAGCTTTCTTT. This gives the protein CASSQEGGITEAFF.

This clonotype came up many times. The chain recombines TRBV28 with TRBJ2-4; D is possibly TRBD2 (5 bases). Trimming removed 6 bases at V and 11 bases at J, with 17 bases between. Germline CDR1 is MDHEN and CDR2 is SYDVKM. The CDR3 loop spans 13 amino acids. CDR3 DNA: TGTGCCAGCAGCCCACCAGCCACGGAGGTTCAGTACTTC. Its protein is CASSPPATEVQYF.

In its sample, this clonotype was seen many times. This chain connects TRBV10-3 to TRBJ2-7; D ambiguous. From germline, CDR1 is ENHRY and CDR2 SYGVKD. V was cut by 1 base and J by 3 bases, with 7 bases left in between. This CDR3 spans 13 amino acids. The CDR3 loop reads CAISELKGYEQYF. DNA for the CDR3: TGTGCCATCAGTGAGTTGAAGGGCTACGAGCAGTACTTC.

This clonotype was seen ten or more times. As DNA, the CDR3 is TGTGCCAGCAGCTCCAAGGGCCTAAAAGAGACCCAGTACTTC. This sequence encodes CASSSKGLKETQYF. This sequence joins TRBV7-2 and TRBJ2-5; D remains unclear. This CDR3 region has 14 residues. Trimming cost V 4 bases and J 3 bases, with 12 bases left between them. The germline CDR1 and CDR2 sequences are SGHTA and FQGNSA.